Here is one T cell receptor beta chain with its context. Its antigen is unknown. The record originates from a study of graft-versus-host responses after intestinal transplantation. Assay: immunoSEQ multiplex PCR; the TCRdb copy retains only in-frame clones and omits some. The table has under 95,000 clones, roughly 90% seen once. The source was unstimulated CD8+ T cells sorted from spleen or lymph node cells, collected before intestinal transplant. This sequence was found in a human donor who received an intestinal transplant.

CDR3 DNA: TGCGCCAGCAGCTTGGGTAGCGGGAGGCACACCACCTACGAGCAGTACTTC. As protein: CASSLGSGRHTTYEQYF. The chain uses TRBV5-1 and TRBJ2-7; 10 positions agree with TRBD2. This CDR3 is 17 amino acids long. V was clipped by 0 bases and J by 2 bases; unmatched bases: 8. Germline CDR1 reads SGHRS; CDR2 reads YFSETQ.